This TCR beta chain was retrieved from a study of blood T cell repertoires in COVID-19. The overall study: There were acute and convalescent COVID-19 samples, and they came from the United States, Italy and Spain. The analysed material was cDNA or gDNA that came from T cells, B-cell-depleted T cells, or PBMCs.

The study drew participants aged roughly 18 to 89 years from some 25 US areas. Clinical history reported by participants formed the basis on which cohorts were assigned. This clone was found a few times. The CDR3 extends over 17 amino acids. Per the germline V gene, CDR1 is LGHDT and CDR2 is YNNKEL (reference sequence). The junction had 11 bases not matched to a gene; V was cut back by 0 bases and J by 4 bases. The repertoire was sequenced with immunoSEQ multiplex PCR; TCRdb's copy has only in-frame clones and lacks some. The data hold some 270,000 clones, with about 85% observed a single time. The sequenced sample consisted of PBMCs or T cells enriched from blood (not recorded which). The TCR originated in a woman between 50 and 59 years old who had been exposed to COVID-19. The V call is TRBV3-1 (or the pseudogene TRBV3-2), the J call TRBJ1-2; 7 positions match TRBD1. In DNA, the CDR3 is TGTGCCAGCAGCCAAGATAGCAGGACAGGAGTCAGCTATGGCTACACCTTC. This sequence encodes CASSQDSRTGVSYGYTF.